The clone carrying this T cell receptor beta chain came up once. The data derive from a study of blood T cell repertoires in COVID-19. From germline, CDR1 is SGDLS and CDR2 YYNGEE. The CDR3 extends over 16 amino acids. V lost 4 bases to trimming and J lost 5 bases; unmatched junction nucleotides: 8. Sequencing used immunoSEQ multiplex PCR; TCRdb keeps in-frame clones, though not all of them. The sample holds tens of thousands of clones; around 83% are singletons and the top ten take 5.9%. The source is a human donor in a cohort sampled during active or convalescent COVID-19. The chain carries TRBV9 and TRBJ2-3; 12 positions agree with TRBD2. Sequencing was carried out using peripheral blood. The CDR3 nucleotides are TGTGCCAGCAGCCGAGCTAGCGGGGGGGTCCAAGATACGCAGTATTTT. This codes for CASSRASGGVQDTQYF.